The clone carrying this T cell receptor (beta chain) was observed at least ten times. Antigen unknown. This CDR3 spans 15 amino acids. Germline V lookup: CDR1 SGDLS, CDR2 YYNGEE. V lost 4 bases, J lost 6 bases, and 18 bases lay in between. In TCRdb, the 5' RACE reads were re-called with MiXCR into one record per CDR3 protein. The sample lists tens of thousands of distinct CDR3 sequences; about 5.1% were seen once. The data originate from a study of CD8 T cells in ankylosing spondylitis. The study, taken as a whole, reports: There was reportedly significant enrichment of clones that were disease-linked in matched ankylosing spondylitis synovial fluid.

The source of this sequence is a female donor with ankylosing spondylitis or in good health (not recorded which). The V and J genes are TRBV9 and TRBJ2-3; D not resolved. Sequencing input: blood, either unsorted or a sorted T cell fraction (not recorded which). DNA for the CDR3: TGTGCCAGCAGCCCCTCCCCCAAGGAAAGGGATACGCAGTATTTT. It translates to CASSPSPKERDTQYF.